This entry describes one T cell receptor (beta chain). Its antigen is as yet unknown. TCRdb called the RT-PCR reads again in MiXCR, with one record for every CDR3 protein. The data show approximately 500,000 distinct CDR3 sequences, 10% to 15% seen once. The data belong to a study of response to subunit inactivated influenza vaccine. Regarding the study as a whole: The authors proposed limited new T cell recruitment per seasonal influenza vaccination.

The CDR3 covers 14 residues. Germline CDR1 is SGHAT and CDR2 is FQNNGV. Trimming shortened V by 4 bases and J by 6 bases, and 16 bases separated the two germline ends. This TCR came from a man aged 45-65 years who received an inactivated influenza vaccine. Sequencing used PBMCs from blood, obtained about 40 days after vaccination. This chain uses TRBV11-2 with TRBJ2-7; tentative D call: TRBD2 (5 bases). CDR3 in DNA: TGTGCCAGCAGCTCCCTTCAACGGACTCGCGAGCAGTACTTC. Translation gives CASSSLQRTREQYF.